The 19 T cell receptor beta chains given below trace back to one sample, sequenced in a study of control samples from healthy donors and cancer patients. Repertoires were generated with immunoSEQ multiplex PCR, while TCRdb's copy carries only in-frame clones and drops some. The sample carries over 150,000 clones, about 94% recorded once. What was sequenced was blood. Receptors were obtained from a man in his forties in good health.

The chain recombines TRBV6-5 with TRBJ2-3; 9 nucleotides line up with TRBD1. Unmatched junction bases numbered 10, after V lost 5 bases and J lost 13 bases. CDR3 length equals 13 residues. The V gene's germline CDR1 is MNHEY and CDR2 SVGAGI. CDR3 residues: CASSPTGGGAEYF. CDR3 DNA: TGTGCCAGCAGTCCTACAGGGGGCGGTGCGGAGTATTTT.

This clone was recorded only once. Written as DNA, the CDR3 is TGTGCCAGCAGCCAACGGGGGAGCAATCAGCCCCAGCATTTT. This translates into CASSQRGSNQPQHF. This chain links TRBV3-1 (or the pseudogene TRBV3-2) with TRBJ1-5; the D gene is possibly TRBD1 (5 bases). Trimming removed 2 bases from V and 1 base from J, with 6 bases in between. Germline CDR1 and CDR2: LGHDT and YNNKEL (reference sequence). The length of the CDR3 is 14 residues.

V and J are TRBV28 and TRBJ2-6; a possible D gene is TRBD2 (5 bases). The germline V gene encodes CDR1 MDHEN and CDR2 SYDVKM. The CDR3 is 15 amino acids. Trimming removed 7 bases from V and 1 base from J, with 11 bases in between. The CDR3 coding sequence is TGTGCCAGCACGAGGGCCCAGTCTGGGGCCAACGTCCTGACTTTC. This codes for CASTRAQSGANVLTF.

The J gene is TRBJ1-3, the V gene TRBV7-9; no clear D. The V gene lost 7 bases and the J gene lost 4 bases, with 11 bases spanning the gap. From germline, CDR1 is SEHNR and CDR2 FQNEAQ (reference sequence). The CDR3 spans 13 residues. Written as DNA, the CDR3 is TGTGCCAGCATCGATCCGGAAGGAAACACCATATATTTT. As protein: CASIDPEGNTIYF.

V gene TRBV6-1 combines with J gene TRBJ1-5; D gene ambiguous. In germline, CDR1 is MNHNS, CDR2 SASEGT. V gave up 0 bases and J gave up 5 bases, with 11 bases separating them. The CDR3 loop spans 15 amino acids. In DNA, the CDR3 is TGTGCCAGCAGTGAAGCCGGACGGGTTTATCAGCCCCAGCATTTT. As protein: CASSEAGRVYQPQHF.

The rearrangement joins TRBV4-1 to TRBJ2-1, with D tentatively TRBD1 (6 bases). The V gene lost 5 bases and the J gene lost 10 bases, with 15 bases spanning the gap. Germline V gene sequence: CDR1 MGHRA, CDR2 YSYEKL. The CDR3 contains 13 residues. The CDR3 loop reads CASSEVRGLEQFF. Here the CDR3 DNA reads TGCGCCAGCAGCGAAGTCAGGGGCTTGGAGCAGTTCTTC.

The chain joins TRBV24-1 to TRBJ2-4; TRBD2 matches 9 bases. The CDR3 is 15 amino acids. The germline gives CDR1 KGHDR, CDR2 SFDVKD. V trimming: 3 bases; J trimming: 6 bases; junction bases outside the gene matches: 5. CDR3: CATSDVSGGPNIQYF. CDR3 DNA sequence: TGTGCCACCAGTGATGTTAGCGGGGGCCCAAACATTCAGTACTTC.

The chain employs TRBV11-2 and TRBJ2-1, with D possibly being TRBD1 (6 bases). The CDR3 totals 16 residues. The V end lost 2 bases, the J end lost 1 base, and 12 bases lay between the germline ends. Germline loops: CDR1 SGHAT, CDR2 FQNNGV. The CDR3 DNA follows: TGTGCCAGCAGCTTAAGGGCAGGGGCGTCCTACAATGAGCAGTTCTTC. It yields the protein CASSLRAGASYNEQFF.

This clone came up once. The chain has TRBV5-6 and TRBJ1-5; D is possibly TRBD1 (5 bases). V lost 1 base, J lost 8 bases, and 10 bases lay in between. Germline V gene data show CDR1 as SGHDT and CDR2 as YYEEEE. The CDR3 loop spans 13 amino acids. In DNA, the CDR3 is TGTGCCAGCAGCTTGAGGGGCCAAGAGCCCCAGCATTTT. The encoded protein is CASSLRGQEPQHF.

V usage is TRBV25-1 and J usage is TRBJ1-2, with D perhaps TRBD1 (5 bases). This CDR3 spans 14 amino acids. Per germline, CDR1 MGHDK and CDR2 SYGVNS. V lost 3 bases and J 1 base, leaving 9 bases between the germline ends. CDR3 sequence (DNA): TGTGCCAGCAGTGACTTGGGGGATAACTATGGCTACACCTTC. It is translated as CASSDLGDNYGYTF.

The rearrangement uses TRBV27 and TRBJ1-6; 9 nucleotides agree with TRBD1. With 6 bases clipped from V and 7 bases from J, the junction kept 13 bases outside the gene matches. CDR3 length: 17 residues. The germline gives CDR1 MNHEY, CDR2 SMNVEV (reference sequence). The CDR3 DNA is TGTGCCAGCAGCCTACTAGGTCCGGGACAGGGAAATTCACCCCTCCACTTT. Residues: CASSLLGPGQGNSPLHF.

This chain uses TRBV7-9 with TRBJ1-1, with D hard to call. The CDR3 sequence is 15 residues long. The germline V gene has CDR1 SEHNR and CDR2 FQNEAQ (reference sequence). V was trimmed by 5 bases and J by 1 base, leaving 14 bases between them. This CDR3 reads CASSRPDAANTEAFF. The CDR3 bases are TGTGCCAGCAGCCGACCGGACGCAGCGAACACTGAAGCTTTCTTT.

The chain uses TRBV19 and TRBJ1-5; D unclear. The CDR3 totals 15 residues. The V end was cut by 4 bases, the J end by 5 bases, with 15 bases between. CDR1 and CDR2 (germline): LNHDA, SQIVND (reference sequence). CDR3 region: CASSNGESWDQPQHF. The DNA of the CDR3 is TGTGCCAGTAGTAACGGGGAGAGTTGGGATCAGCCCCAGCATTTT. The entire variable domain, with the rest obtained from reference TRBV19 and TRBJ1-5, is as follows: DGGITQSPKYLFRKEGQNVTLSCEQNLNHDAMYWYRQDPGQGLRLIYYSQIVNDFQKGDIAEGYSVSREKKESFPLTVTSAQKNPTAFYLCASSNGESWDQPQHFGDGTRLSIL.

The chain joins TRBV4-1 to TRBJ1-2; TRBD1 matches 7 bases. The germline V gene has CDR1 MGHRA and CDR2 YSYEKL. The CDR3 has 13 amino acids. V shed 1 base, J shed 7 bases, and the junction held 3 bases outside the gene matches. CDR3 protein: CASSQGTGSGYTF. The CDR3 DNA reads as TGCGCCAGCAGCCAAGGGACAGGCTCTGGCTACACCTTC.

This sequence joins TRBV11-2 and TRBJ2-3; tentative D call: TRBD2 (6 bases). This CDR3 has 14 residues. V was pared by 2 bases and J by 5 bases, with 11 bases between. CDR1 and CDR2 (germline): SGHAT, FQNNGV. The CDR3 DNA is TGTGCCAGCAGCTTAATCCAGGGAGGAGATACGCAGTATTTT. Its protein is CASSLIQGGDTQYF.

J is TRBJ1-3 and V is TRBV4-1; weak D call: TRBD1 (5 bases). The CDR3 is made up of 14 amino acids. Germline CDR1 MGHRA, CDR2 YSYEKL. V gave up 5 bases and J gave up 4 bases, with 12 bases separating them. Written as DNA, the CDR3 is TGCGCCAGCAGCTCTCAGGGTAACGGAAACACCATATATTTT. It specifies CASSSQGNGNTIYF.

The genes are TRBV30 and TRBJ2-4, with D perhaps matching TRBD1 (6 bases). CDR1 and CDR2 (germline): GTSNPN, SVGIG (reference sequence). V lost 5 bases to trimming and J lost 0 bases, with 14 bases between them. CDR3 size: 15 residues. CDR3 nucleotides: TGTGCCTGGGACCGGGACACCCTAGCCAAAAACATTCAGTACTTC. It specifies CAWDRDTLAKNIQYF.

The chain is built from TRBV19 and TRBJ2-7, with D possibly being TRBD1 or TRBD2 (5 bases each). The V end lost 5 bases, the J end lost 0 bases, and 8 bases lay between the germline ends. The CDR3 spans 13 residues. Germline values: CDR1 LNHDA, CDR2 SQIVND (reference sequence). CDR3 sequence reads: CASSGTSSYEQYF. The CDR3 DNA reads TGTGCCAGTAGTGGGACCAGCTCCTACGAGCAGTACTTC.

Turning to this clone: Other DNA sequences in this specimen translate into the identical CDR3. The gene calls are TRBV12-3 or TRBV12-4 and TRBJ1-2; D unresolved. The V and J ends lost 3 bases and 3 bases respectively, with 5 bases between them. The CDR3 loop spans 12 amino acids. The CDR3 reads CASSFGDYGYTF. The CDR3 coding sequence is TGTGCCAGCAGTTTTGGGGACTATGGCTACACCTTC.